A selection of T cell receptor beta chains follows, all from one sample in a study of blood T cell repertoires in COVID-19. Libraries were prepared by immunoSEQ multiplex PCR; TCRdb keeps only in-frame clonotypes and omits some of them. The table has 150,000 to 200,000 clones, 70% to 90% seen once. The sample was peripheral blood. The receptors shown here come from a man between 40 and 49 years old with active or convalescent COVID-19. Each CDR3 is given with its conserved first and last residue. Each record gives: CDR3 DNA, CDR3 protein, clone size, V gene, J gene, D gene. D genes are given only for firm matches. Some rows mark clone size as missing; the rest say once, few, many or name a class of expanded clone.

CDR3 DNA: TGTGCCAGCAGCTCGCAAAGGACAGGGGGCGCCTACGAGCAGTACTTC
CDR3 protein: CASSSQRTGGAYEQYF
clone size: .
V gene: TRBV7-2
J gene: TRBJ2-7
D gene: TRBD1

CDR3 DNA: TGTGCCAGCAGCTCTAATACCCGAGACTACACCTTC
CDR3 protein: CASSSNTRDYTF
clone size: .
V gene: TRBV7-2
J gene: TRBJ1-2
D gene: .

CDR3 DNA: TGCAGCGTGCACAGGCCAGTTTTGGACAATGAGCAGTTCTTC
CDR3 protein: CSVHRPVLDNEQFF
clone size: .
V gene: TRBV29-1
J gene: TRBJ2-1
D gene: .

CDR3 DNA: TGTGCCAGCAGTTTAGGACTAGCGGGAGCCACAGCCAAAAACATTCAGTACTTC
CDR3 protein: CASSLGLAGATAKNIQYF
clone size: .
V gene: TRBV27
J gene: TRBJ2-4
D gene: TRBD2

CDR3 DNA: TGTGCCAGCAGCTTAGTAGAGTCAGGGCGGGAGACCCAGTACTTC
CDR3 protein: CASSLVESGRETQYF
clone size: .
V gene: TRBV7-8
J gene: TRBJ2-5
D gene: .

CDR3 DNA: TGTGCCAGCAGTTCCAACAGGGGGCAAAACTATGGCTACACCTTC
CDR3 protein: CASSSNRGQNYGYTF
clone size: once
V gene: TRBV25-1
J gene: TRBJ1-2
D gene: TRBD1

CDR3 DNA: TGTGCCAGCAGTTTAGAGGGACAGGGGTACGAGCAGTACTTC
CDR3 protein: CASSLEGQGYEQYF
clone size: .
V gene: TRBV28
J gene: TRBJ2-7
D gene: TRBD1

CDR3 DNA: TGTGCCAGCTCACCAGAACGGGTTCGGGATTCACCCCTCCACTTT
CDR3 protein: CASSPERVRDSPLHF
clone size: .
V gene: TRBV18
J gene: TRBJ1-6
D gene: .

CDR3 DNA: TGTGCCAGCAGCTTAGCTTTTGGGGAGTTTAGCAATCAGCCCCAGCATTTT
CDR3 protein: CASSLAFGEFSNQPQHF
clone size: .
V gene: TRBV7-9
J gene: TRBJ1-5
D gene: .

CDR3 DNA: TGTGCCACCTCCTGGAGTGCAACTAATGAAAAACTGTTTTTT
CDR3 protein: CATSWSATNEKLFF
clone size: once
V gene: TRBV19
J gene: TRBJ1-4
D gene: .

CDR3 DNA: TGCAGCGTTGTCAGGGCCTACACTGAAGCTTTCTTT
CDR3 protein: CSVVRAYTEAFF
clone size: .
V gene: TRBV29-1
J gene: TRBJ1-1
D gene: .

CDR3 DNA: TGTGCCAGTAGTGGGCCGGGAAACACCATATATTTT
CDR3 protein: CASSGPGNTIYF
clone size: .
V gene: TRBV19
J gene: TRBJ1-3
D gene: .

CDR3 DNA: TGTGCCAGCTTAGAGGCCAGGGTCACTGAAGCTTTCTTT
CDR3 protein: CASLEARVTEAFF
clone size: .
V gene: TRBV11-2
J gene: TRBJ1-1
D gene: .

CDR3 DNA: TGTGCCATCAGTGGGTCAACCGTCTTCGAGGGCACAGATACGCAGTATTTT
CDR3 protein: CAISGSTVFEGTDTQYF
clone size: .
V gene: TRBV10-3
J gene: TRBJ2-3
D gene: .

CDR3 DNA: TGTGCCAGCAGTGAAGCGCGGCTAGCGGGCCGGGAGCTGTTTTTT
CDR3 protein: CASSEARLAGRELFF
clone size: .
V gene: TRBV6-1
J gene: TRBJ2-2
D gene: TRBD2

CDR3 DNA: TGTGCCATCAGTGAGCCGGGGGGGGGCAATGAGCAGTTCTTC
CDR3 protein: CAISEPGGGNEQFF
clone size: .
V gene: TRBV10-3
J gene: TRBJ2-1
D gene: TRBD2

CDR3 DNA: TGTGCCAGCAGTACCAGGGGTGCCTACGAGCAGTACTTC
CDR3 protein: CASSTRGAYEQYF
clone size: .
V gene: TRBV27
J gene: TRBJ2-7
D gene: .

CDR3 DNA: TGTGCCAGCAGCCAAGACTGGGCAGGATACTACGAGCAGTACTTC
CDR3 protein: CASSQDWAGYYEQYF
clone size: .
V gene: TRBV4-2
J gene: TRBJ2-7
D gene: .

CDR3 DNA: TGTGCCTGGAGGGCCGGCCGCGGGGTTAATGAGCAGTTCTTC
CDR3 protein: CAWRAGRGVNEQFF
clone size: .
V gene: TRBV30
J gene: TRBJ2-1
D gene: .

CDR3 DNA: TGTGCCAGCAGCGGCCAGGGCAATGAGCAGTTCTTC
CDR3 protein: CASSGQGNEQFF
clone size: once
V gene: TRBV9
J gene: TRBJ2-1
D gene: .

CDR3 DNA: TGCGCCAGCTCTCCCCTGGACAGGAACTATGGCCACACCTTC
CDR3 protein: CASSPLDRNYGHTF
clone size: .
V gene: TRBV5-1
J gene: TRBJ1-2
D gene: TRBD1

CDR3 DNA: TGTGCCAGCAGCTTAAAGCCAGGGGGCCCAGCCTTGAACACTGAAGCTTTCTTT
CDR3 protein: CASSLKPGGPALNTEAFF
clone size: .
V gene: TRBV5-4
J gene: TRBJ1-1
D gene: TRBD1

CDR3 DNA: TGTGCCAGCAGTCTTACCGAAGAGGGGGTAAAAGATACGCAGTATTTT
CDR3 protein: CASSLTEEGVKDTQYF
clone size: .
V gene: TRBV27
J gene: TRBJ2-3
D gene: .

CDR3 DNA: TGTGCCAGCGCGATCCGGGAGACATATGAGCAGTACTTC
CDR3 protein: CASAIRETYEQYF
clone size: .
V gene: TRBV2
J gene: TRBJ2-7
D gene: .

CDR3 DNA: TGTGCCAGCAGCTTAGCTTTCTCGGACAGGGGGCCGTCTAACTATGGCTACACCTTC
CDR3 protein: CASSLAFSDRGPSNYGYTF
clone size: .
V gene: TRBV7-2
J gene: TRBJ1-2
D gene: TRBD1

CDR3 DNA: TGTGCCAGCACCGCCACAGGGGAAGCTTTCTTT
CDR3 protein: CASTATGEAFF
clone size: once
V gene: TRBV7-8
J gene: TRBJ1-1
D gene: .

CDR3 DNA: TGCGCCAGCAGCTTGGTGGGACAGGGCAGGGGCACCGGGGAGCTGTTTTTT
CDR3 protein: CASSLVGQGRGTGELFF
clone size: .
V gene: TRBV5-1
J gene: TRBJ2-2
D gene: TRBD1

CDR3 DNA: TGTGCCTGGGGGCGGGACGGCGATGAAGCTTTCTTT
CDR3 protein: CAWGRDGDEAFF
clone size: .
V gene: TRBV30
J gene: TRBJ1-1
D gene: .

CDR3 DNA: TGTGCCAGCAGCTTAACGGAGCGGGGGCACACCGGGGAGCTGTTTTTT
CDR3 protein: CASSLTERGHTGELFF
clone size: .
V gene: TRBV7-3
J gene: TRBJ2-2
D gene: TRBD2

CDR3 DNA: TGTGCCTGGAGTGTATTAGCGGAGACCCAGTACTTC
CDR3 protein: CAWSVLAETQYF
clone size: .
V gene: TRBV30
J gene: TRBJ2-5
D gene: .

CDR3 DNA: TGTGCCAGCAGGGAGACACGGGGAGGGATATATGGCTACACCTTC
CDR3 protein: CASRETRGGIYGYTF
clone size: .
V gene: TRBV2
J gene: TRBJ1-2
D gene: .

CDR3 DNA: TGTGCCAGTACCTGGGGACAGGGGAAGTGGGAGACCCAGTACTTC
CDR3 protein: CASTWGQGKWETQYF
clone size: .
V gene: TRBV19
J gene: TRBJ2-5
D gene: TRBD1

CDR3 DNA: TGTGCCAGCAGCTCGGACAGACTGGGCGAGCAGTACTTC
CDR3 protein: CASSSDRLGEQYF
clone size: .
V gene: TRBV5-4
J gene: TRBJ2-7
D gene: .

CDR3 DNA: TGTGCCAGCAGCTTAGACAGGGAAGACGAGCAGTACTTC
CDR3 protein: CASSLDREDEQYF
clone size: .
V gene: TRBV7-3
J gene: TRBJ2-7
D gene: TRBD1

CDR3 DNA: TGTGCCAGCAGCTTCCCTTCCGACGAGCAGTACTTC
CDR3 protein: CASSFPSDEQYF
clone size: .
V gene: TRBV5-6
J gene: TRBJ2-7
D gene: .

CDR3 DNA: TGTGCCAGCAGCCAAGCCAGGTTGGGTAATGAAAAACTGTTTTTT
CDR3 protein: CASSQARLGNEKLFF
clone size: once
V gene: TRBV4-2
J gene: TRBJ1-4
D gene: .

CDR3 DNA: TGTGCCAGCAGACCCAAGGACAGGTTGAACACTGAAGCTTTCTTT
CDR3 protein: CASRPKDRLNTEAFF
clone size: .
V gene: TRBV28
J gene: TRBJ1-1
D gene: TRBD1